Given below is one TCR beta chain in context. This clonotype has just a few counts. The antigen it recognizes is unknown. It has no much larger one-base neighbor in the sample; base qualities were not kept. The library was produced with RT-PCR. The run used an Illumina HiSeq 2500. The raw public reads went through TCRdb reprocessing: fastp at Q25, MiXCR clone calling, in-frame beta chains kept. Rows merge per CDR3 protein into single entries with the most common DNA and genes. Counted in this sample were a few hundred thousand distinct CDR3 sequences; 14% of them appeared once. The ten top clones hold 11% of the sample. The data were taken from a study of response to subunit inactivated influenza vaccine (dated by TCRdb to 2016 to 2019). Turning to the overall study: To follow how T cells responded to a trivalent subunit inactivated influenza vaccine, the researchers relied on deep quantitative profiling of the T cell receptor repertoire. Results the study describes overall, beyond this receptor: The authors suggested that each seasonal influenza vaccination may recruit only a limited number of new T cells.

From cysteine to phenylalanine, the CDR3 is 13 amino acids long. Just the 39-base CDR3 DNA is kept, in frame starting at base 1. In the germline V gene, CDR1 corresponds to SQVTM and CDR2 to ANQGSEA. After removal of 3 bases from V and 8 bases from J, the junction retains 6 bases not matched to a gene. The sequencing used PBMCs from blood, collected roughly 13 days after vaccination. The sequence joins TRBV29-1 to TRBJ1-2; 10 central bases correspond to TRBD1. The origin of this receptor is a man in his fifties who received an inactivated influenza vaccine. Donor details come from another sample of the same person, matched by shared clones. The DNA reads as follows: TGCAGCGTTGACCGGACAGGGGGTAACGGCTACACCTTC. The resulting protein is CSVDRTGGNGYTF. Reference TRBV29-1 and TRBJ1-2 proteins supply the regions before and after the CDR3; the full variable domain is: SAVISQKPSRDICQRGTSLTIQCQVDSQVTMMFWYRQQPGQSLTLIATANQGSEATYESGFVIDKFPISRPNLTFSTLTVSNMSPEDSSIYLCSVDRTGGNGYTFGSGTRLTVV.